This T cell receptor beta chain was sequenced in a study of control samples from healthy donors and cancer patients. The ends were cut back, 0 bases at V and 2 bases at J, with 8 bases in the middle. The V gene's germline CDR1 is MGHRA and CDR2 YSYEKL. CDR3 length: 15 amino acids. Produced via immunoSEQ multiplex PCR; TCRdb's table is partial and in-frame only. Among around 250,000 clones, about four fifths were seen once, and the ten largest hold less than 15%. The chain combines TRBV4-1 with TRBJ2-1, with D uncertain. The source of this sequence is a woman aged 55-75 years with lung cancer. The sample comprised PBMCs. This CDR3 reads CASSQEIAPYNEQFF. Written as DNA, the CDR3 is TGCGCCAGCAGCCAAGAAATAGCTCCCTACAATGAGCAGTTCTTC.